One TCR beta chain is described in this entry. The data belong to a study of neurological immune-mediated disorders. V gave up 1 base and J gave up 6 bases, with 9 bases separating them. Germline CDR1 SEHNR, CDR2 FQNEAQ (reference sequence). CDR3 length: 13 residues. TCRdb fed the 5' RACE reads into MiXCR, producing one record per CDR3 protein. Among about 66,000 distinct CDR3 sequences listed, approximately 4.1% were seen once. The sequence derives from a man in his thirties or forties with multiple sclerosis. The V gene is TRBV7-9, the J gene TRBJ1-2; D possibly corresponds to TRBD1 (6 bases). The sequenced sample consisted of PBMCs. Written as DNA, the CDR3 is TGTGCCAGCAGCTTAGAACAGGGCGATGGCTACACCTTC. Protein product: CASSLEQGDGYTF.